The next 31 T cell receptor beta chains were all read from a single sample in a study of technical replicates of blood from several donors. TCRdb's copy holds only in-frame clones and misses some; the assay was immunoSEQ multiplex PCR. In the table there are 70,000 to 90,000 clones, over 85% of which are singletons. Sample: T cells isolated from PBMCs. The receptors come from a human donor in good health.

The chain employs TRBV7-6 and TRBJ1-1, with TRBD1 matching over 7 bases. Trimming at V came to 3 bases and at J to 3 bases, leaving 10 bases not matched to a gene. Germline V gene lookup returns CDR1 SGHVS and CDR2 FNYEAQ. The CDR3 is made up of 16 amino acids. The CDR3 DNA sequence: TGTGCCAGCAGCTTTGGATCGGGACAGTTGGACACTGAAGCTTTCTTT. Its protein is CASSFGSGQLDTEAFF.

This rearrangement joins TRBV5-6 to TRBJ2-2; 11 nucleotides align to TRBD2. The trim removed 0 bases at V and 7 bases at J, leaving 5 bases unmatched. The germline V gene encodes CDR1 SGHDT and CDR2 YYEEEE. CDR3 length equals 16 residues. The CDR3 spells CASSLALAGAIGELFF. DNA of the CDR3: TGTGCCAGCAGCTTGGCACTAGCGGGAGCGATCGGGGAGCTGTTTTTT.

The rearrangement links TRBV7-8 to TRBJ2-2; 14 bases agree with TRBD2. Germline V CDR1 and CDR2: SGHVS, FQNEAQ. The CDR3 loop spans 15 amino acids. The trim removed 7 bases at V and 7 bases at J, leaving 5 bases unmatched. CDR3 bases: TGTGCCAGCACCCGAGGGACTAGCGGGGGCGGGGAGCTGTTTTTT. Its translation: CASTRGTSGGGELFF.

The rearrangement links TRBV6-1 to TRBJ1-5, with 9 bases aligning to TRBD1. Germline loops: CDR1 MNHNS, CDR2 SASEGT. The CDR3 length is 14 residues. Germline trimming cut 6 bases from V and 7 bases from J; bases unmatched to any gene: 7. The CDR3 loop is CASSDDRGGQPQHF. For the CDR3, the DNA is TGTGCCAGCAGCGACGACAGGGGGGGCCAGCCCCAGCATTTT.

The chain couples TRBV27 to TRBJ1-4; 12 bases are shared with TRBD1. The length of the CDR3 is 18 residues. V lost 4 bases and J lost 8; bases outside the gene matches: 14. Germline CDR1 MNHEY, CDR2 SMNVEV (reference sequence). The CDR3: CASSYRGGQGAGEEKLFF. The CDR3 nucleotides are TGTGCCAGCAGTTACAGGGGGGGACAGGGGGCCGGGGAAGAAAAACTGTTTTTT.

V usage is TRBV2 and J usage is TRBJ2-2; D unresolved. The CDR3 length is 16 residues. V dropped 0 bases and J dropped 3 bases, with 11 bases sitting between them. Germline V gives CDR1 SNHLY, CDR2 FYNNEI. The CDR3: CASSEARNRDTGELFF. The CDR3, as DNA: TGTGCCAGCAGTGAAGCTAGAAATCGGGACACCGGGGAGCTGTTTTTT.

The V and J genes are TRBV7-9 and TRBJ2-1, with D possibly TRBD1 on 5 matching bases. Trimming removed 1 base from V and 4 bases from J, with 8 bases in between. The CDR3 has 14 amino acids. The germline gives CDR1 SEHNR, CDR2 FQNEAQ (reference sequence). The DNA for the CDR3 is TGTGCCAGCAGCTTAGGGGGCAGTTACAATGAGCAGTTCTTC. This codes for CASSLGGSYNEQFF.

This clone was detected once. The J gene is TRBJ2-3, the V gene TRBV19, with a possible D match to TRBD1 (5 bases). The germline V gene has CDR1 LNHDA and CDR2 SQIVND (reference sequence). The CDR3 is 16 amino acids. V was shortened by 4 bases and J by 4 bases, with 18 bases between the two germline ends. The CDR3 here is CASSTNRIQGADTQYF. CDR3 DNA: TGTGCCAGTAGTACAAACAGGATTCAAGGAGCAGATACGCAGTATTTT.

V gene TRBV29-1 combines with J gene TRBJ2-3; D remains ambiguous. Trimming shortened V by 4 bases and J by 0 bases, and 11 bases separated the two germline ends. Germline V gene sequence: CDR1 SQVTM, CDR2 ANQGSEA. This CDR3 comprises 14 residues. The CDR3 region is CSVAASPSTDTQYF. In DNA, the CDR3 is TGCAGCGTTGCAGCGTCGCCTAGCACAGATACGCAGTATTTT.

The chain links TRBV5-6 to TRBJ2-1; the match to TRBD2 covers 7 bases. This CDR3 contains 12 residues. Germline lookup yields CDR1 SGHDT and CDR2 YYEEEE. The V gene end was trimmed by 4 bases and the J gene end by 9 bases; junction bases not matched to a gene: 4. CDR3 region: CASSREVGEQFF. The CDR3 DNA reads TGTGCCAGCAGCCGGGAGGTGGGTGAGCAGTTCTTC.

The chain has TRBV5-1 and TRBJ2-3, with 7 positions matching TRBD2. The CDR3 consists of 16 residues. V lost 3 bases and J lost 1; bases outside the gene matches: 8. Germline V lookup: CDR1 SGHRS, CDR2 YFSETQ. The chain's CDR3 is CASSSGAGMGTDTQYF. The CDR3 DNA reads TGCGCCAGCAGCTCCGGAGCGGGAATGGGCACAGATACGCAGTATTTT.

V and J are TRBV28 and TRBJ2-1, with 14 bases lining up with TRBD2. Per germline, CDR1 MDHEN and CDR2 SYDVKM. The CDR3 has 15 residues. The trim removed 8 bases at V and 12 bases at J, leaving 12 bases unmatched. The CDR3 DNA sequence: TGTGCCAGCGGAGCCGGGACTAGCGGGAGAGGGGTGCAGTTCTTC. Protein product: CASGAGTSGRGVQFF.

The chain combines TRBV27 with TRBJ1-5; D is undetermined. The CDR3 is made up of 18 amino acids. The V gene lost 3 bases and the J gene lost 0 bases, with 18 bases spanning the gap. CDR1 MNHEY and CDR2 SMNVEV come from the germline V gene (reference sequence). The chain's CDR3 is CASSLYDPGIFSNQPQHF. In DNA form, the CDR3 reads TGTGCCAGCAGTTTGTATGACCCCGGGATCTTTAGCAATCAGCCCCAGCATTTT.

This chain connects TRBV5-4 to TRBJ1-6; 8 positions agree with TRBD1. After removal of 2 bases from V and 3 bases from J, the junction contained 1 base not matched to a gene. This CDR3 has 15 amino acids. CDR1 is SGHNT, CDR2 YYREEE, per germline (reference sequence). DNA for the CDR3: TGTGCCAGCAGCTTCGGACAGGGCTATAATTCACCCCTCCACTTT. The encoded protein is CASSFGQGYNSPLHF.

The chain carries TRBV27 and TRBJ1-5; tentative D call: TRBD1 (6 bases). The germline V gene has CDR1 MNHEY and CDR2 SMNVEV (reference sequence). The length of the CDR3 is 14 residues. Trimming shortened V by 8 bases and J by 4 bases, and 15 bases separated the two germline ends. The CDR3 nucleotides read TGTGCCAGCCGGACAGCGGGGTGGAATCAGCCCCAGCATTTT. Its translation: CASRTAGWNQPQHF.

The rearrangement uses TRBV25-1 and TRBJ2-1, with D possibly matching TRBD2 (6 bases). This CDR3 contains 15 residues. Trimming shortened V by 1 base and J by 6 bases, and 13 bases separated the two germline ends. Germline CDR1 MGHDK, CDR2 SYGVNS. In DNA form, the CDR3 reads TGTGCCAGCAGTGAATCTGGGCGGGACGTCAATGAGCAGTTCTTC. Residues: CASSESGRDVNEQFF.

The chain carries TRBV30 and TRBJ2-7; 8 nucleotides match TRBD1. The CDR3 is 13 amino acids. Germline V gives CDR1 GTSNPN, CDR2 SVGIG (reference sequence). V trimming: 5 bases; J trimming: 2 bases; junction bases outside the gene matches: 5. The CDR3 region has the DNA TGTGCCTGGGCAGGGGGCTTGACCTACGAGCAGTACTTC. Translated, it gives CAWAGGLTYEQYF. The whole variable domain, filled in from reference TRBV30 and TRBJ2-7, reads SQTIHQWPATLVQPVGSPLSLECTVEGTSNPNLYWYRQAAGRGLQLLFYSVGIGQISSEVPQNLSASRPQDRQFILSSKKLLLSDSGFYLCAWAGGLTYEQYFGPGTRLTVT.

The chain couples TRBV6-5 to TRBJ2-7, with 9 nucleotides matching TRBD2. V shed 5 bases, J shed 4 bases, and the junction held 6 bases outside the gene matches. Germline V gene lookup returns CDR1 MNHEY and CDR2 SVGAGI. This CDR3 is built from 14 residues. In DNA form, the CDR3 reads TGTGCCAGCAGTCTTAGCGGGAGCTTGTACGAGCAGTACTTC. Translated, it gives CASSLSGSLYEQYF.

This clone was seen more than once but under ten times. The chain combines TRBV7-9 with TRBJ1-1; D is perhaps TRBD1 (5 bases). This CDR3 is 13 amino acids long. The germline V and J ends were trimmed by 8 bases and 1 base, with 11 bases remaining between them. Germline V gene sequence: CDR1 SEHNR, CDR2 FQNEAQ (reference sequence). CDR3 sequence: CASQSTGNTEAFF. The CDR3 region has the DNA TGTGCCAGCCAATCAACAGGGAACACTGAAGCTTTCTTT.

V usage is TRBV30 and J usage is TRBJ2-7, with a weak D call TRBD2 (5 bases). Germline V gene lookup returns CDR1 GTSNPN and CDR2 SVGIG (reference sequence). V lost 4 bases to trimming and J lost 3 bases, with 13 bases between them. This CDR3 is built from 13 residues. CDR3 region: CAWKREGSYEQYF. CDR3 bases: TGTGCCTGGAAACGGGAAGGAAGCTACGAGCAGTACTTC.

V gene TRBV7-9 combines with J gene TRBJ2-6; D gene uncertain. This CDR3 has 15 amino acids. V was clipped by 4 bases and J by 0 bases, with 7 bases between them. Per germline, CDR1 SEHNR and CDR2 FQNEAQ (reference sequence). CDR3 coding DNA: TGTGCCAGCAGCTCCCTAACCTCTGGGGCCAACGTCCTGACTTTC. Translation gives CASSSLTSGANVLTF.

This clone appeared once. This chain joins TRBV5-1 and TRBJ2-1; TRBD1 aligns across 7 bases. The germline V gene has CDR1 SGHRS and CDR2 YFSETQ. The CDR3 runs 16 residues. The V gene end was trimmed by 6 bases and the J gene end by 3 bases; junction bases not matched to a gene: 12. In nucleotides, the CDR3 is TGCGCCAGCACACGTCCTGGGACAGCGGACTACAATGAGCAGTTCTTC. Translating gives CASTRPGTADYNEQFF.

This clone was detected only once. V and J are TRBV6-5 and TRBJ2-5, with 11 bases aligning to TRBD2. From germline, CDR1 is MNHEY and CDR2 SVGAGI. This CDR3 region has 13 residues. Germline trimming cut 11 bases from V and 4 bases from J; bases unmatched to any gene: 6. The CDR3 DNA is TGTGCCGTTGGGCTAGCGGGAGGAGAGACCCAGTACTTC. Translated, it gives CAVGLAGGETQYF.

The chain couples TRBV27 to TRBJ1-1, with D uncertain. Trimming pared 0 bases from V and 4 bases from J, leaving 12 bases between. CDR1 is MNHEY and CDR2 is SMNVEV in the germline V gene (reference sequence). The CDR3 is 15 residues long. Written as DNA, the CDR3 is TGTGCCAGCAGTTTATCGGTCGGGGTGGGCACTGAAGCTTTCTTT. Its translation: CASSLSVGVGTEAFF.

The V gene is TRBV10-3, the J gene TRBJ2-2; a possible D gene is TRBD2 (6 bases). The V gene lost 6 bases and the J gene lost 8 bases, with 13 bases spanning the gap. The CDR3 is made up of 13 amino acids. CDR1 and CDR2 (germline): ENHRY, SYGVKD. Here the CDR3 DNA reads TGTGCCATCAGGGGGACTCAAGAGGGGGAGCTGTTTTTT. It codes for CAIRGTQEGELFF.

The genes are TRBV4-1 and TRBJ2-1; D is unresolved. Trimming left V 1 base short and J 7 bases short, with 8 bases between. CDR1 is MGHRA and CDR2 is YSYEKL in the germline V gene. This CDR3 region has 13 residues. The CDR3 region is CASSQGGVNEQFF. In DNA, the CDR3 is TGCGCCAGCAGCCAAGGTGGAGTTAATGAGCAGTTCTTC.

This chain uses TRBV10-3 with TRBJ1-1; 7 positions agree with TRBD1. The J segment lost 4 bases and the V segment lost 3 bases, leaving 2 bases of the junction unmatched. Germline V lookup: CDR1 ENHRY, CDR2 SYGVKD. The length of the CDR3 is 13 residues. In nucleotides, the CDR3 is TGTGCCATCAGTGAATCAGGGGGCACTGAAGCTTTCTTT. It codes for CAISESGGTEAFF.

The rearrangement uses TRBV19 and TRBJ2-7; D may be TRBD2 (5 bases). V was cut by 3 bases and J by 1 base, with 13 bases left in between. CDR1 LNHDA and CDR2 SQIVND come from the germline V gene (reference sequence). The CDR3 extends over 15 amino acids. The CDR3 spells CASSIRPRGSYEQYF. The CDR3 DNA is TGTGCCAGTAGTATCCGGCCTCGAGGGTCCTACGAGCAGTACTTC.

The rearrangement uses TRBV29-1 and TRBJ2-7; TRBD2 might be the D (5 bases). Germline V lookup: CDR1 SQVTM, CDR2 ANQGSEA. This CDR3 contains 12 residues. V was trimmed by 4 bases and J by 3 bases, leaving 10 bases between them. DNA for the CDR3: TGCAGCGTTGGGGAGAGAAGCTACGAGCAGTACTTC. Its translation is CSVGERSYEQYF.

This sequence joins TRBV6-5 and TRBJ2-1; 11 nucleotides align to TRBD1. This CDR3 has 15 residues. CDR1 is MNHEY and CDR2 is SVGAGI in the germline V gene. J was trimmed by 4 bases and V by 2 bases; bases with no gene match: 1. The CDR3 here is CASSYGQGAYNEQFF. DNA for the CDR3: TGTGCCAGCAGTTACGGACAGGGGGCTTACAATGAGCAGTTCTTC.

The J gene is TRBJ2-7, the V gene TRBV7-9; a weak D match, TRBD2 (5 bases). Trimming stripped 1 base from V and 4 bases from J, with 11 bases between. This CDR3 contains 14 residues. Germline CDR1 SEHNR, CDR2 FQNEAQ (reference sequence). The CDR3 loop is CASSLGLASYEQYF. In nucleotides, the CDR3 is TGTGCCAGCAGCTTAGGGCTAGCTTCTTACGAGCAGTACTTC.